Sequencing of this TCR beta chain was carried out in a study of shared clonotypes between healthy human individuals (dated by TCRdb to 2019 to 2021). Study-wide context: The cohort included three men and a couple of women between 18 and 49 years of age. Per donor, three plates each were used for CD4 naive and CD4 memory, two for CD8 naive, and one for CD8 memory. To estimate repertoire size and how much clonotype sharing occurs between individuals, the study deeply sequenced the blood TCR repertoires of five healthy adults. To increase sequencing depth and limit assay-specific biases, TCR repertoire library preparation and sequencing were carried out by different laboratories using diverse techniques. Per donor, leukapheresis produced somewhere between about 0.94 and 9.5 billion PBMCs. Results and caveats for the whole study, not just this receptor: Clonotypes shared by all four sorted-subset donors showed higher generation probabilities than non-shared clonotypes. Sampling was restricted to blood, and TCR repertoires in tissues likely differ from the TCR repertoires found in blood. The small number of donors limited the genetic and exposure-history diversity represented. Incomplete sequencing was indicated by rarefaction of sorted-subset datasets, despite the large sequencing depth. Larger estimated clonotype richness was generally found for naive subsets than for memory subsets. Approximately 5% of naive CD4, 3.5% of naive CD8, 2.3% of memory CD4, and less than 0.45% of memory CD8 clonotypes were shared across several donors. Based on pairwise subsampling, the degree of clonotype sharing among donors was expected to be affected by sequencing depth.

Using the deep immunoSEQ assay, TCR CDR3 regions were amplified from genomic DNA by multiplex PCR. Extracted genomic DNA from each cell subset was distributed evenly across all wells of several immunoSEQ 96-well plates, and each plate was treated as a replicate. For sorted subsets, about 200 ng genomic DNA, equal to about 30,000 T cell genomes, was loaded into each replicate PCR. The purified libraries were quantified using a Qubit 3.0 fluorometer, sized with a Bioanalyzer 2100, and then quantified again using the KAPA Library Quantification kit. A separate single-read 150-cycle Illumina NextSeq 550 flow cell was used to sequence each immunoSEQ 96-well plate. Turning to the authors' computational methods: Because the immunoSEQ output held only junctional sequences and lacked quality scores, the filtering could not match the filtering applied to full-length reads. To assign V/J genes and CDR3, sequences were annotated using PyIR, a Python wrapper for IgBLAST v1.9, with IMGT germline references. Reads were removed for weak V/J assignments (E-value above 1e-6), missing CDR3, stop codons, out-of-frame junctions, or ambiguous translated residues. A V3J clonotype was defined by an identical inferred V gene, J gene, and CDR3 amino acid sequence. To compute the percentage overlap between repertoires, the number of shared unique clonotypes was divided by the size of the smaller repertoire. RTK rarefaction, the Chao1 estimator, and Recon v2.1 estimates of unobserved clonotypes were used to assess repertoire richness. OLGA was used to compute generation probabilities for all TCRbeta clonotypes that the gDNA method yielded from a few donors. TCRdb obtained this table from immuneACCESS and retained in-frame rearrangements with V and J assigned. These tables miss some clones; where compared with another copy, unresolved V genes account for less than half of the shortfall, and the remainder is unexplained. V, J and clone size reflect that table, while D and trimming were determined from the DNA. In all, the sample holds some 1 million clones, and 75% of those were seen once. Approximately 1.5% of the sample goes to the ten largest clones.

Only a few counts were recorded for this clone. It lacks a known antigen. No much larger clonotype is one base removed from it; base qualities were not supplied. The CDR3 has 13 amino acids, counting the end cysteine and phenylalanine. Only the CDR3 DNA stays, 39 bases, in frame from base 1. The junction carries 9 bases between V and J, which are trimmed by 4 bases and 5 bases respectively. The germline V gene provides CDR1 SNHLY and CDR2 FYNNEI. Healthy HIV-negative adults with no recently reported acute infections or vaccinations were included as donors. Every donor was a Caucasian adult living in Nashville, Tennessee, USA. Magnetic negative selection was used to enrich CD4+ T cells, after which naive cells were positively selected on CD45RA and the negative fraction became the memory subset. After blood collection by leukapheresis, PBMCs were isolated using Ficoll-Histopaque density gradient centrifugation and then cryopreserved in the vapor phase of liquid nitrogen. Purity and quantity of every magnetically sorted T cell population were checked by analytical flow cytometry. Each sorted fraction had its genomic DNA isolated and then quantified by UV absorbance on a Nanodrop 2000c.

Sequencing input: memory CD4+ T cells sorted from blood. In the paper's terms, the cell subset or site label means: CD45RA-negative fraction. The sequence was collected from a man aged 18 to 29 in good health. The sequence joins TRBV2 to TRBJ1-5; the D gene is unclear. The CDR3 in this case is CASSGKWDQPQHF. The bases read TGTGCCAGCAGTGGGAAGTGGGATCAGCCCCAGCATTTT.